A selection of T cell receptor beta chains follows, all from one sample in a study of OX40 agonist ivuxolimab in advanced cancers. The method was immunoSEQ multiplex PCR; TCRdb's version includes in-frame clones alone and lacks a portion of them. The sample has fewer than 100,000 clones, around 87% seen once; the top ten hold roughly 6.3%. Sample: CD4+ or CD8+ T cells sorted from blood, taken in a trial of the OX40 agonist ivuxolimab. The origin of the receptors is an adult with an advanced solid tumor such as melanoma, head and neck, liver or kidney cancer. The CDR3 runs from the conserved cysteine through the conserved F or W. The D gene is left open where the match is weak. Clone size is shown for a subset of rows, as once, few, many or a class of expanded clone.

TRBD2	TRBV9	TRBJ2-1	NA	CASSVEGSGRANEQFF	TGTGCCAGCAGCGTAGAAGGTAGCGGGAGGGCCAATGAGCAGTTCTTC
NA	TRBV5-6	TRBJ2-5	NA	CASSFGTQETQYF	TGTGCCAGCAGCTTTGGCACACAAGAGACCCAGTACTTC
TRBD2	TRBV5-1	TRBJ2-7	NA	CASSLVSSGNYEQYF	TGCGCCAGCAGCTTGGTTTCTAGCGGAAACTACGAGCAGTACTTC
NA	TRBV5-1	TRBJ2-7	NA	CASSARPYEQYF	TGCGCCAGCAGCGCTAGACCCTACGAGCAGTACTTC
TRBD1	TRBV2	TRBJ2-7	NA	CASRLTGTASEQYF	TGTGCCAGCAGGCTAACCGGGACAGCCTCCGAGCAGTACTTC
NA	TRBV28	TRBJ2-1	NA	CASSGAGISNEQFF	TGTGCCAGCAGTGGAGCAGGGATCAGCAATGAGCAGTTCTTC
TRBD2	TRBV23-1	TRBJ2-1	NA	CASSQSFTADASGRDEQFF	TGCGCCAGCAGTCAATCGTTCACGGCCGATGCTAGCGGGAGGGATGAGCAGTTCTTC
TRBD2	TRBV7-2	TRBJ2-1	few	CASRRKGLAFNEQFF	TGTGCCAGCAGAAGAAAAGGACTAGCGTTCAATGAGCAGTTCTTC
NA	TRBV4-2	TRBJ2-5	NA	CASSQVYEETQYF	TGTGCCAGCAGCCAAGTTTATGAGGAGACCCAGTACTTC
NA	TRBV6-1	TRBJ2-2	NA	CASSERSALNTGELFF	TGTGCCAGCAGTGAGAGGTCAGCCCTGAACACCGGGGAGCTGTTTTTT
NA	TRBV30	TRBJ2-7	NA	CAWSVRQRYEQYF	TGTGCCTGGAGTGTAAGACAGCGGTACGAGCAGTACTTC
NA	TRBV19	TRBJ1-1	NA	CASSTRDGSLNTEAFF	TGTGCCAGTAGTACCCGGGACGGATCCTTGAACACTGAAGCTTTCTTT
TRBD1	TRBV18	TRBJ1-1	NA	CASSPGQGSNTEAFF	TGTGCCAGCTCACCGGGACAGGGGTCGAACACTGAAGCTTTCTTT
NA	TRBV4-2	TRBJ1-1	NA	CASSLPGDEAFF	TGTGCCAGCAGCCTACCCGGGGATGAAGCTTTCTTT
NA	TRBV7-2	TRBJ1-3	NA	CASSLIGQGYGNTIYF	TGTGCCAGCAGCTTAATTGGGCAGGGGTACGGAAACACCATATATTTT
TRBD2	TRBV7-7	TRBJ2-5	once	CASSFRTSGANQETQYF	TGTGCCAGCAGCTTTCGAACTAGCGGGGCCAACCAAGAGACCCAGTACTTC
NA	TRBV28	TRBJ2-5	NA	CASTPGGGGETQYF	TGTGCCAGCACTCCCGGTGGAGGGGGAGAGACCCAGTACTTC